Below, one TCR beta chain is given with its context. These data are taken from a study of blood T cell repertoires in COVID-19. Overall study context: The United States, Italy and Spain provided the acute and convalescent COVID-19 samples. Sample material is recorded as cDNA or gDNA derived from T cells, B-cell-depleted T cells, or PBMCs.

V dropped 5 bases and J dropped 7 bases, with 12 bases sitting between them. Germline V gene data show CDR1 as SGHTA and CDR2 as FQGNSA. CDR3 length equals 13 residues. The protocol was immunoSEQ multiplex PCR, while the TCRdb copy is restricted to in-frame clones and leaves out a portion. Among approximately 140,000 clones listed, about 86% were seen once. This chain links TRBV7-2 with TRBJ1-5, with D perhaps TRBD1 (5 bases). Sample: peripheral blood. This sequence originates from a man between 70 and 80 years old with acute or convalescent COVID-19. The CDR3 DNA follows: TGTGCCAGCAGCCTGGCCACAGGCCAGCCCCAGCATTTT. Its protein is CASSLATGQPQHF.